This entry lists 30 T cell receptor beta chains sequenced from one sample in a study of blood T cells in healthy people across ages. The use of a sample-barcoded 5' primer and a J-beta primer mix characterized a second PCR of roughly 7 to 12 cycles. TCRdb re-called the 5' RACE reads through MiXCR, storing one row per CDR3 protein. The table records roughly 650,000 distinct CDR3 sequences, roughly 32% of them present only once. The sequencing sample was made of blood. These TCRs come from a woman of 80 years or more in good health.

This clonotype was detected only a few times. This may come from a read error, since a much larger clone is one base off. This chain links TRBV2 with TRBJ2-1; D gene uncertain. Deletions cut 2 bases from V and 13 bases from J, with 18 bases between. Germline values: CDR1 SNHLY, CDR2 FYNNEI. This CDR3 spans 14 amino acids. This CDR3 reads CASSEPDDKETQFF. The CDR3, as DNA: TGTGCCAGCAGTGAACCCGACGATAAAGAGACCCAGTTCTTC.

The J gene is TRBJ2-1, the V gene TRBV7-2; TRBD2 matches at 10 bases. Germline trimming cut 5 bases from V and 8 bases from J; bases unmatched to any gene: 9. Germline V gene lookup returns CDR1 SGHTA and CDR2 FQGNSA. There are 15 residues in the CDR3. The DNA for the CDR3 is TGTGCCAGCAGCCCTAGCGGGAGAGAAGTGGATGAGCAGTTCTTC. Its protein is CASSPSGREVDEQFF.

The V and J genes are TRBV2 and TRBJ2-7, with 7 bases fitting TRBD2. The closer fit of TRBJ2-5 to the DNA end suggests the J call may be wrong. This CDR3 spans 14 amino acids. CDR1 and CDR2 (germline): SNHLY, FYNNEI. CDR3 region: CASSDRLATETQYF. CDR3 in DNA: TGTGCCAGCAGTGATCGACTAGCTACCGAGACCCAGTACTTC.

The chain recombines TRBV3-1 with TRBJ2-1; D ambiguous. From germline, CDR1 is LGHDT and CDR2 YNNKEL (reference sequence). The CDR3 totals 13 residues. Trimming took 2 bases from V and 7 from J, leaving 9 bases between them. CDR3 amino acids: CASSQLSTNEQFF. CDR3 nucleotide sequence: TGTGCCAGCAGCCAATTGTCCACTAATGAGCAGTTCTTC.

As regards this clonotype: This may be a read error, as it is one base from a much larger clone. The chain combines TRBV12-3 or TRBV12-4 with TRBJ2-7, with D maybe TRBD1 (5 bases). This CDR3 has 15 residues. Trimming removed 5 bases at V and 5 bases at J, with 19 bases between. The CDR3 DNA follows: TGTGCCAGCAGTAGACTGGGGTCAGGGTGGAACGAGCAGTACTTC. Amino acids: CASSRLGSGWNEQYF.

V is TRBV6-2 or TRBV6-3 and J is TRBJ2-1; 9 positions agree with TRBD1. CDR1 is MNHEY, CDR2 SVGEGT, per germline. V lost 5 bases and J lost 8; bases outside the gene matches: 7. The CDR3 has 14 residues. CDR3 residues: CASSPDRGRYEQFF. As DNA, the CDR3 is TGTGCCAGCAGTCCGGACAGGGGTCGCTATGAGCAGTTCTTC.

J is TRBJ2-3 and V is TRBV7-2; 14 bases line up with TRBD2. This CDR3 has 16 residues. Trimming removed 5 bases from V and 6 bases from J; junction bases left unmatched: 7. Germline lookup yields CDR1 SGHTA and CDR2 FQGNSA. CDR3 sequence reads: CASSVGLAGAGDTQYF. The CDR3 nucleotides are TGTGCCAGCAGCGTGGGACTAGCGGGGGCGGGGGATACGCAGTATTTT.

The chain uses TRBV27 and TRBJ1-4; 8 nucleotides match TRBD1. V lost 5 bases and J lost 0; bases outside the gene matches: 5. The length of the CDR3 is 16 residues. Germline V gives CDR1 MNHEY, CDR2 SMNVEV (reference sequence). This CDR3 is CASSRQGFPTNEKLFF. The CDR3 DNA reads TGTGCCAGCAGTCGACAGGGGTTTCCAACTAATGAAAAACTGTTTTTT.

At least ten counts were recorded for this clonotype. The chain combines TRBV7-6 with TRBJ2-5; TRBD2 is a possible D gene (6 bases). The CDR3 covers 16 residues. Germline V gene lookup returns CDR1 SGHVS and CDR2 FNYEAQ. Trimming stripped 5 bases from V and 5 bases from J, with 21 bases between. The CDR3 bases are TGTGCCAGCAGCCGAAGGCCCGGGGGTGCGGGGGAGACCCAGTACTTC. Its translation is CASSRRPGGAGETQYF.

There are a few counts of this clonotype. The chain recombines TRBV5-1 with TRBJ1-1, with 7 bases identical to TRBD1. Germline loops: CDR1 SGHRS, CDR2 YFSETQ. The V and J ends lost 1 base and 1 base, in that order; junction bases with no gene match: 4. CDR3 length: 15 residues. The CDR3 region has the DNA TGCGCCAGCAGCTTGTACCGACAGGGGAACACTGAAGCTTTCTTT. Protein sequence: CASSLYRQGNTEAFF.

This chain links TRBV6-2 or TRBV6-3 with TRBJ1-1; the match to TRBD1 covers 7 bases. After removal of 6 bases from V and 1 base from J, the junction contained 8 bases not matched to a gene. The CDR3 has 15 residues. CDR1 is MNHEY, CDR2 SVGEGT, per germline. CDR3 amino acids: CASRQYGQANTEAFF. DNA of the CDR3: TGTGCCAGCAGGCAATATGGACAGGCGAACACTGAAGCTTTCTTT.

The CDR3: CASSPLYGGSNEKLFF. Written as DNA, the CDR3 is TGTGCCAGCTCACCGCTTTACGGGGGGAGTAATGAAAAACTGTTTTTT. The J gene is TRBJ1-4, the V gene TRBV18, with TRBD1 as a possible D gene (5 bases). The CDR3 is made up of 16 amino acids. CDR1 KGHSH and CDR2 LQKENI come from the germline V gene. The V end was cut by 3 bases, the J end by 4 bases, with 15 bases between. Full variable domain (outside the CDR3, taken from reference TRBV18 and TRBJ1-4): NAGVMQNPRHLVRRRGQEARLRCSPMKGHSHVYWYRQLPEEGLKFMVYLQKENIIDESGMPKERFSAEFPKEGPSILRIQQVVRGDSAAYFCASSPLYGGSNEKLFFGSGTQLSVL.

The CDR3 spells CASTPSEGLREQYF. Written as DNA, the CDR3 is TGTGCCAGCACCCCAAGTGAGGGGCTCAGGGAGCAGTACTTC. The chain combines TRBV3-1 with TRBJ2-7; either TRBD1 or TRBD2 may fit D (5 bases each). This CDR3 spans 14 amino acids. The germline V gene has CDR1 LGHDT and CDR2 YNNKEL (reference sequence). V gave up 7 bases and J gave up 7 bases, with 20 bases separating them.

This clonotype was detected many times. V is TRBV7-3 and J is TRBJ2-3; maybe TRBD2 (7 bases). Germline V gene lookup returns CDR1 SGHTA and CDR2 FQGTGA. The V gene lost 4 bases and the J gene lost 0 bases, with 20 bases spanning the gap. The CDR3 loop spans 18 amino acids. CDR3 protein: CASSSPTGRGLSTDTQYF. CDR3 bases: TGTGCCAGCAGCTCTCCCACGGGGCGGGGGCTGAGCACAGATACGCAGTATTTT.

With respect to this clonotype: The CDR3 ends on some other residue instead of the conserved phenylalanine or tryptophan, so this is likely a read error. This chain uses TRBV7-2 with TRBJ2-4, with no clear D. Germline values: CDR1 SGHTA, CDR2 FQGNSA. The CDR3 loop spans 12 amino acids. The CDR3 is CGSSHVKNIQYL. The CDR3 DNA reads TGTGGCAGCAGCCACGTTAAAAACATTCAGTACCTC.

As to this clonotype: This may be a read error: a much more frequent sequence differs by one nucleotide. The J gene is TRBJ2-1, the V gene TRBV20-1; D is possibly TRBD2 (7 bases). CDR3 size: 14 residues. From germline, CDR1 is DFQATT and CDR2 SNEGSKA (reference sequence). Trimming took 6 bases from V and 13 from J, leaving 25 bases between them. The CDR3 sequence is CSAGYGGRVETQFF. DNA of the CDR3: TGCAGTGCGGGATACGGGGGGCGGGTAGAGACCCAGTTCTTC.

This clonotype has at least ten counts. The genes are TRBV27 and TRBJ1-2, with D possibly matching TRBD1 (5 bases). Germline CDR1 reads MNHEY; CDR2 reads SMNVEV (reference sequence). V lost 0 bases and J lost 8, with 13 bases in between. CDR3 length: 14 amino acids. The CDR3 nucleotides are TGTGCCAGCAGTTTATCGAAGGGACTAGGAGGCTACACCTTC. Its protein product is CASSLSKGLGGYTF.

This clonotype was recorded at least ten times. The chain employs TRBV5-1 and TRBJ2-2; 10 bases line up with TRBD1. Germline trimming cut 6 bases from V and 3 bases from J; bases unmatched to any gene: 2. Germline V lookup: CDR1 SGHRS, CDR2 YFSETQ. CDR3 length equals 14 residues. The CDR3 nucleotides read TGCGCCAGCACCGGGACAGGGGACACCGGGGAGCTGTTTTTT. As protein: CASTGTGDTGELFF.

Comments on this clonotype: This may arise from a read error, as a much more abundant clone is one base away. V and J are TRBV20-1 and TRBJ2-3; 11 bases map to TRBD2. Looked up from germline, CDR1 is DFQATT and CDR2 is SNEGSKA (reference sequence). The CDR3 spans 16 residues. Germline trimming cut 0 bases from V and 5 bases from J; bases unmatched to any gene: 7. CDR3 sequence: CSAREPLAGGRDTQYF. CDR3 DNA: TGCAGTGCTAGAGAGCCCCTAGCGGGGGGCCGAGATACGCAGTATTTT.

This clonotype was recorded at least ten times. This chain connects TRBV6-6 to TRBJ2-1; perhaps TRBD1 as D (6 bases). The ends were cut back, 4 bases at V and 6 bases at J, with 13 bases in the middle. CDR1 is MNHNY and CDR2 is SVGAGI in the germline V gene (reference sequence). This CDR3 has 14 amino acids. CDR3 nucleotides: TGTGCCAGCAGTTCGGACAGAATAGTCAATGAGCAGTTCTTC. It translates to CASSSDRIVNEQFF.

With respect to this clonotype: A much bigger clone sits one base away, suggesting this may be a read error. The chain links TRBV20-1 to TRBJ2-1; the match to TRBD2 covers 9 bases. Per the germline V gene, CDR1 is DFQATT and CDR2 is SNEGSKA (reference sequence). The CDR3 spans 14 residues. J lost 8 bases, V lost 5 bases, and 10 bases had no gene match. This chain's CDR3 is CSAGGASGAYEQFF. CDR3 nucleotides: TGCAGTGCTGGCGGGGCTAGCGGGGCGTATGAGCAGTTCTTC.

About this clonotype: Being one base from a much bigger clone, this may be a read error. DNA of the CDR3: TGTGCCAACAACTGGGAGCGAGGCGAGCAGTACTTC. This gives the protein CANNWERGEQYF. The chain couples TRBV6-1 to TRBJ2-7; D may be TRBD2 (5 bases). Per germline, CDR1 MNHNS and CDR2 SASEGT. The V end lost 10 bases, the J end lost 6 bases, and 16 bases lay between the germline ends. The CDR3 is 12 amino acids.

This clonotype was recorded many times. The J gene is TRBJ2-5, the V gene TRBV7-3; 9 bases match TRBD1. With V trimmed by 3 bases and J by 2 bases, 13 bases remained unmatched. Germline values: CDR1 SGHTA, CDR2 FQGTGA. The CDR3 is made up of 18 amino acids. The CDR3, as DNA: TGTGCCAGCAGCTTTTCGGGACAGGGCCCTATTCCTCAAGAGACCCAGTACTTC. It translates to CASSFSGQGPIPQETQYF. The full variable domain, in which reference TRBV7-3 and TRBJ2-5 provide the parts outside the CDR3, is GAGVSQTPSNKVTEKGKYVELRCDPISGHTALYWYRQSLGQGPEFLIYFQGTGAADDSGLPNDRFFAVRPEGSVSTLKIQRTERGDSAVYLCASSFSGQGPIPQETQYFGPGTRLLVL.

This clonotype was seen only a few times. The CDR3 is CAWIPNGAYNEQYF. For the CDR3, the DNA is TGTGCCTGGATCCCTAACGGGGCCTACAATGAGCAGTACTTC. The chain couples TRBV30 to TRBJ2-1; perhaps D is TRBD1 or TRBD2 (5 bases each). The J call may be wrong; the DNA end is better matched by TRBJ2-7. The germline V gene has CDR1 GTSNPN and CDR2 SVGIG (reference sequence). CDR3 length: 14 residues.

This clonotype was seen at least ten times. The gene calls are TRBV21-1 and TRBJ2-4. TRBV21-1 is shown as a pseudogene. This CDR3 has 14 amino acids. This chain's CDR3 is CASSKYHALVIQYF. The DNA for the CDR3 is TGTGCCAGCAGCAAGTACCACGCACTGGTAATTCAGTACTTC.

The chain has TRBV5-6 and TRBJ2-5; maybe TRBD2 (5 bases). The V gene's germline CDR1 is SGHDT and CDR2 YYEEEE. The CDR3 covers 14 residues. The germline V and J ends were trimmed by 4 bases and 11 bases, with 21 bases remaining between them. The CDR3 DNA reads as TGTGCCAGCAGCGCCGCGAGAGGGTTCAATGAGCAGTACTTC. It is translated as CASSAARGFNEQYF. Supplemented by reference TRBV5-6 and TRBJ2-5, the full variable domain reads DAGVTQSPTHLIKTRGQQVTLRCSPKSGHDTVSWYQQALGQGPQFIFQYYEEEERQRGNFPDRFSGHQFPNYSSELNVNALLLGDSALYLCASSAARGFNEQYFGPGTRLLVL.

The J gene is TRBJ2-6, the V gene TRBV29-1, with D possibly matching TRBD1 (7 bases). Germline V gene lookup returns CDR1 SQVTM and CDR2 ANQGSEA. Trimming took off 3 bases at V and 0 bases at J, with 18 bases between the two ends. The CDR3 has 18 amino acids. In DNA, the CDR3 is TGCAGCGTTGAGGGGGGACGACAGGGACACTCTGGGGCCAACGTCCTGACTTTC. Its translation: CSVEGGRQGHSGANVLTF.

Comments on this clonotype: With a much larger clone just one base away, this may be a read error. The rearrangement links TRBV7-8 to TRBJ1-5, with D tentatively TRBD1 (6 bases). The germline CDR1 and CDR2 sequences are SGHVS and FQNEAQ. The CDR3 is made up of 17 amino acids. The CDR3 reads CACSPEDDRISNQPQHF. The CDR3 DNA is TGTGCCTGCAGCCCGGAAGACGACAGGATTAGCAATCAGCCCCAGCATTTT.

In its sample, this clonotype was seen many times. This chain uses TRBV2 with TRBJ2-7; D is possibly TRBD1 (5 bases). Germline lookup yields CDR1 SNHLY and CDR2 FYNNEI. Trimming stripped 4 bases from V and 5 bases from J, with 9 bases between. This CDR3 has 12 residues. As DNA, the CDR3 is TGTGCCAGCAGTGGAAGACAGCACGAGCAGTACTTC. Translation gives CASSGRQHEQYF. Complete variable domain (other parts from reference TRBV2 and TRBJ2-7): EPEVTQTPSHQVTQMGQEVILRCVPISNHLYFYWYRQILGQKVEFLVSFYNNEISEKSEIFDDQFSVERPDGSNFTLKIRSTKLEDSAMYFCASSGRQHEQYFGPGTRLTVT.

The CDR3 spells CSARDNPGLDEQFF. CDR3 in DNA: TGCAGTGCTAGAGATAATCCAGGTTTGGATGAGCAGTTCTTC. The chain employs TRBV20-1 and TRBJ2-1, with no clear D. V gave up 0 bases and J gave up 8 bases, with 14 bases separating them. The germline gives CDR1 DFQATT, CDR2 SNEGSKA (reference sequence). The CDR3 is made up of 14 amino acids.